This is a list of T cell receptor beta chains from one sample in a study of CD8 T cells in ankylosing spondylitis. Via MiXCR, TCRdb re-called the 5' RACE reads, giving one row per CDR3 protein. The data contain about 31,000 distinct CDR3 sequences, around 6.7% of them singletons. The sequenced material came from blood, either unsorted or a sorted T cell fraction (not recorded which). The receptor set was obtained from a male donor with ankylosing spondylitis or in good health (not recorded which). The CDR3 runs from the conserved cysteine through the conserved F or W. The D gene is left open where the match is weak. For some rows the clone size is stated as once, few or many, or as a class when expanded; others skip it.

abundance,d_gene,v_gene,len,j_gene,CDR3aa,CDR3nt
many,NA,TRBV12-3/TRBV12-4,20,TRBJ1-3,CASSPSPIWTATSLSNTIYF,TGTGCCAGCAGTCCAAGCCCTATTTGGACAGCCACCTCACTTAGTAACACCATATATTTT
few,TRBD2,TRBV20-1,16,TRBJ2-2,CSASGTSGRDPRELFF,TGCAGTGCTTCCGGGACTAGCGGGAGAGACCCCCGGGAGCTGTTTTTT
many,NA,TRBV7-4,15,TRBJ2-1,CASSLGGGPRNEQFF,TGTGCCAGCAGCTTAGGTGGAGGGCCTCGGAATGAGCAGTTCTTC
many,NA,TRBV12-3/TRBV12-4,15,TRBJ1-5,CASSLQQGLNQPQHF,TGTGCCAGCAGTTTACAACAGGGTTTGAATCAGCCCCAGCATTTT
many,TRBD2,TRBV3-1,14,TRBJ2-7,CASSQGTSGYEQYF,TGTGCCAGCAGCCAGGGGACTAGCGGCTACGAGCAGTACTTC
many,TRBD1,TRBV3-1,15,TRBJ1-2,CASSTRQGRNYGYTF,TGTGCCAGCAGCACCCGACAGGGGCGGAACTATGGCTACACCTTC
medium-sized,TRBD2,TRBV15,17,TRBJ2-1,CATSRDEGGPAYNEQFF,TGTGCCACCAGCAGAGATGAGGGAGGGCCCGCCTACAATGAGCAGTTCTTC
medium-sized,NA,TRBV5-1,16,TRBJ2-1,CASSIGIGRKGYEQFF,TGCGCCAGCAGCATTGGAATCGGGAGAAAAGGTTATGAGCAGTTCTTC
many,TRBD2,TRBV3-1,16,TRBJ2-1,CASSQLLAVRGNEQFF,TGTGCCAGCAGCCAGCTGCTAGCGGTAAGGGGAAATGAGCAGTTCTTC
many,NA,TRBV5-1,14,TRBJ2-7,CASSLDPRAYEQYF,TGCGCCAGCAGCCTGGACCCGAGAGCCTACGAGCAGTACTTC
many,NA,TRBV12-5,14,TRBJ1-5,CASGLSGSSWPQHF,TGTGCTAGTGGTTTATCGGGCTCTAGTTGGCCCCAGCATTTT
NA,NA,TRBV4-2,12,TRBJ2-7,CASRQGVGEQYF,TGTGCCAGCAGACAAGGGGTAGGTGAGCAGTACTTC
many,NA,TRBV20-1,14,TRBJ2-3,CSASTVYSTDTQYF,TGCAGTGCTTCGACAGTATATAGCACAGATACGCAGTATTTT
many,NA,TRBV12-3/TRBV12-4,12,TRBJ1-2,CASSLLGYGYTF,TGTGCCAGCAGTTTGTTGGGGTATGGCTACACCTTC
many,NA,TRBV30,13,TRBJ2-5,CAWRRLRYETQYF,TGTGCCTGGAGACGTCTACGATATGAGACCCAGTACTTC
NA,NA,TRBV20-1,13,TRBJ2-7,CSARVEPFCEQYF,TGCAGTGCTAGAGTAGAGCCCTTCTGCGAGCAGTACTTC
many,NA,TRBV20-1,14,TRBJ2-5,CSARDWAGVRTQYF,TGCAGTGCTAGAGATTGGGCAGGGGTACGGACCCAGTACTTC
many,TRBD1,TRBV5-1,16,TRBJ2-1,CASSSGGTGGYNEQFF,TGCGCCAGCAGCTCCGGAGGGACAGGGGGATACAATGAGCAGTTCTTC
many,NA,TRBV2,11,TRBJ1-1,CASRVGTEAFF,TGTGCGAGCCGTGTAGGGACTGAAGCTTTCTTT
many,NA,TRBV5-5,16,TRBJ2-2,CASSRGNRPNTGELFF,TGTGCCAGCAGCCGCGGAAACAGACCGAACACCGGGGAGCTGTTTTTT
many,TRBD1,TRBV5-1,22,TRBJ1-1,CASSRPITGGAGAGVMNTEAFF,TGCGCCAGCAGCCGCCCCATAACAGGGGGCGCGGGTGCAGGGGTGATGAACACTGAAGCTTTCTTT
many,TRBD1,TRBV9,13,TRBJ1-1,CASSAGTGTEAFF,TGTGCCAGCAGCGCCGGGACAGGCACTGAAGCTTTCTTT
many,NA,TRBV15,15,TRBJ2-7,CATSSGQARYNEQYF,TGTGCCACCAGCAGCGGGCAGGCCCGCTACAACGAGCAGTACTTC
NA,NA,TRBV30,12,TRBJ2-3,CAWSGWTDTQYF,TGTGCCTGGAGTGGGTGGACAGATACGCAGTATTTT
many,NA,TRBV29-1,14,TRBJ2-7,CSVVGRARSYEQYF,TGCAGCGTTGTGGGACGCGCCCGCTCCTACGAGCAGTACTTC
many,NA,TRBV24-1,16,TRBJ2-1,CATSEPGTPRDNEQFF,TGTGCCACCAGTGAACCAGGGACCCCGCGGGACAATGAGCAGTTCTTC
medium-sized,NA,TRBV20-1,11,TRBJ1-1,CSADTGRAAFF,TGCAGTGCTGACACAGGCAGGGCAGCTTTCTTT
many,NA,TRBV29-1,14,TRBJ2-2,CSVEVDGRGGELFF,TGCAGCGTTGAAGTAGACGGGCGGGGCGGGGAGCTGTTTTTT
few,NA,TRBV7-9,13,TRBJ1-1,CASSLGVGTRPFF,TGTGCCAGCAGCTTAGGAGTTGGGACCCGTCCTTTCTTT
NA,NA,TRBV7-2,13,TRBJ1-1,CASAGQPNTEAFF,TGTGCCAGCGCGGGACAACCGAACACTGAAGCTTTCTTT
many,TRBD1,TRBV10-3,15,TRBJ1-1,CAISASTGEGTEAFF,TGTGCCATCAGTGCCTCGACAGGGGAGGGGACTGAAGCTTTCTTT
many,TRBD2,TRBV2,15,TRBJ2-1,CASSLLAGDIPEQFF,TGTGCCAGCAGTCTGCTAGCGGGAGACATCCCTGAGCAGTTCTTC
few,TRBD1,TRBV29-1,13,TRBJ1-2,CSVEDRTGYGYTF,TGCAGCGTTGAAGATCGGACAGGTTATGGCTACACCTTC
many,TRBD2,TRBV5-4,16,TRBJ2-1,CASSLGRAGVYNEQFF,TGTGCCAGCAGCTTGGGCAGAGCGGGAGTCTACAATGAGCAGTTCTTC
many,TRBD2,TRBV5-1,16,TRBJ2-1,CASSQALSGRAVEQFF,TGCGCCAGCAGCCAAGCGCTTAGCGGGAGGGCCGTTGAGCAGTTCTTC
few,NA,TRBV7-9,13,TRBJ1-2,CASSSHENYGYTF,TGTGCCAGCAGTTCTCACGAAAACTATGGCTACACCTTC
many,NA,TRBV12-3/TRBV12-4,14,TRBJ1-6,CASSSPQTNSPLHF,TGTGCCAGCAGTTCCCCTCAGACTAATTCACCCCTCCACTTT
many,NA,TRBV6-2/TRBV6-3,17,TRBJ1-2,CASSYSIFWVRNYGYTF,TGTGCCAGCAGTTACTCGATTTTTTGGGTCCGCAACTATGGCTACACCTTC
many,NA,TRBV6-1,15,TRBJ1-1,CASRLQGGRNTEAFF,TGTGCCAGCAGACTACAGGGCGGTCGGAACACTGAAGCTTTCTTT